Listed below are T cell receptor beta chains from one sample, sequenced in a study of response to subunit inactivated influenza vaccine. TCRdb called the RT-PCR reads again in MiXCR, with one record for every CDR3 protein. The sample carries about 520,000 distinct CDR3 sequences, 9.5% to 12% recorded once. Source: PBMCs from blood, taken more than 35 days after vaccination. The receptors stem from a man aged 45-65 years who received an inactivated influenza vaccine. Both conserved end residues are part of each CDR3. D genes are given only for firm matches. Clone size is not always given. Where it is, it says once, few, many or a class for expanded clones.

TRBJ2-7 many TRBD1 TRBV12-3/TRBV12-4 TGTGCCAGCAGCCTAGCCGGGACAGTCTCCTACGAGCAGTACTTC CASSLAGTVSYEQYF
TRBJ2-7 few TRBD1 TRBV27 TGTGCCAGCAGTTCCGGGACAGGGAGAGCCTACGAGCAGTACTTC CASSSGTGRAYEQYF
TRBJ2-3 few TRBD2 TRBV24-1 TGTGCCACCAGTGGTGCTAGCGGGGTGGTAGATACGCAGTATTTT CATSGASGVVDTQYF
TRBJ2-5 many TRBD2 TRBV10-3 TGTGCCATCCGGCCTAGCGGGAGGGAGACCCAGTACTTC CAIRPSGRETQYF
TRBJ1-2 - TRBD1 TRBV20-1 TGCAGTGCAACTGGGACAGGATATGGCTACACCTTC CSATGTGYGYTF
TRBJ1-3 - - TRBV27 TGTGCCAGCAGTCGTATGGGGTCTGGAAACACCATATATTTT CASSRMGSGNTIYF
TRBJ1-5 few TRBD1 TRBV6-2/TRBV6-3 TGTGCCAGCAGTTACTCCGGGACAGGGAGGGATCAGCCCCAGCATTTT CASSYSGTGRDQPQHF
TRBJ2-7 many - TRBV14 TGTGCCAGCAGCCAAGCAGGAGTCTACGAGCAGTACTTC CASSQAGVYEQYF
TRBJ1-1 few - TRBV7-9 TGTGCCAGCAGCATCGGGTCTGAAGCTTTCTTT CASSIGSEAFF
TRBJ2-2 - - TRBV12-3/TRBV12-4 TGTGCCAGCAGTTCGTTTCTGCAAAAGACCGGGGAGCTGTTTTTT CASSSFLQKTGELFF
TRBJ2-7 - - TRBV28 TGTGCCAGCACCGGGACCTACGAGCAGTACTTC CASTGTYEQYF
TRBJ1-4 - - TRBV2 TGTGCCAGCAGGCTCCGGAGGACTAATGAAAAACTGTTTTTT CASRLRRTNEKLFF
TRBJ2-5 - - TRBV7-7 TGTGCCAGCAGCTTGGGATCGGGGGCCCAGTACTTC CASSLGSGAQYF
TRBJ2-1 few TRBD2 TRBV7-3 TGTGCCAGCAGCCCAAGAGGACTAGCGCGCTCCTACAATGAGCAGTTCTTC CASSPRGLARSYNEQFF
TRBJ2-3 - TRBD2 TRBV15 TGTGCCACCAGAAGCCGGACTAGCGGGAGATCAGATACGCAGTATTTT CATRSRTSGRSDTQYF
TRBJ1-1 many - TRBV29-1 TGCAGCGCCGGGGGGGCAGGGGCCCCGAACACTGAAGCTTTCTTT CSAGGAGAPNTEAFF
TRBJ2-5 few TRBD2 TRBV20-1 TGCAGTGCAGGAAGGAAGACTAGCAGCTGGGAGACCCAGTACTTC CSAGRKTSSWETQYF
TRBJ2-3 - - TRBV2 TGTGCCAGCAGTGTAATCACAGATACGCAGTATTTT CASSVITDTQYF
TRBJ2-2 many - TRBV11-1 TGTGCCAGCAGCTTACTGGGGTCGGCCGGGGAGCTGTTTTTT CASSLLGSAGELFF
TRBJ1-5 few - TRBV19 TGTGCCAGTAGTATCGGAAGCTTTAGCAATCAGCCCCAGCATTTT CASSIGSFSNQPQHF
TRBJ2-2 many - TRBV7-6 TGTGCCAGCAGCTTAGGGTTTCAGAACACCGGGGAGCTGTTTTTT CASSLGFQNTGELFF
TRBJ2-4 few TRBD1 TRBV12-3/TRBV12-4 TGTGCCAGCAGCCGGGACAGGGGAAACATTCAGTACTTC CASSRDRGNIQYF
TRBJ2-6 - - TRBV11-2 TGTGCCAGCAGGGGCCCTTTTGGGGCCAACGTCCTGACTTTC CASRGPFGANVLTF
TRBJ2-2 - TRBD2 TRBV4-2 TGTGCCAGCAGCCAAGATGCCCGGGGGGCGAACACCGGGGAGCTGTTTTTT CASSQDARGANTGELFF
TRBJ2-3 few - TRBV12-3/TRBV12-4 TGTGCCAGCAGTTTGGCTCCCGGGGTAGGCACAGATACGCAGTATTTT CASSLAPGVGTDTQYF
TRBJ2-3 few - TRBV7-2 TGTGCCAGCAGCTTGTTCTCAGCAGGGAGCACAGATACGCAGTATTTT CASSLFSAGSTDTQYF
TRBJ2-3 - - TRBV7-9 TGTGCCAGCAGCCCGAGCGGGACAGGCCCTTTTGATACGCAGTATTTT CASSPSGTGPFDTQYF
TRBJ1-2 - - TRBV24-1 TGTGCCACCTCGGGGAACCCGAACTATGGCTACACCTTC CATSGNPNYGYTF
TRBJ2-2 many TRBD1 TRBV5-1 TGCGCCAGCAGCTCCGGGGACAGGGTCCGAACCGGGGAGCTGTTTTTT CASSSGDRVRTGELFF
TRBJ2-1 few TRBD2 TRBV5-1 TGCGCCAGCAGCCCTCCCGCTAGCGGGAGTCCCAACAATGAGCAGTTCTTC CASSPPASGSPNNEQFF
TRBJ1-1 many - TRBV5-5 TGTGCCAGCAGCTTGGACAACGGAAGCACTGAAGCTTTCTTT CASSLDNGSTEAFF
TRBJ2-1 few - TRBV5-1 TGCGCCAGCAGCTTTGGACTGGTTGACAATGAGCAGTTCTTC CASSFGLVDNEQFF
TRBJ2-3 - TRBD2 TRBV5-1 TGCGCCAGCAGAGCGGGGGTAGGGCCAGATACGCTGTATTTT CASRAGVGPDTLYF
TRBJ2-1 many TRBD2 TRBV29-1 TGCAGCGTTGCGGGCGGGAGGGCCTCTAATGAGCAGTTCTTC CSVAGGRASNEQFF
TRBJ1-2 - - TRBV3-1 TGTGCCAGCAGCCAAGTCGGGGGGTACTCTGGCTACACCTTC CASSQVGGYSGYTF
TRBJ1-5 - - TRBV12-3/TRBV12-4 TGTGCCAGCAGGCTGGGGACATATCAGCCCCAGCATTTT CASRLGTYQPQHF
TRBJ1-5 - - TRBV2 TGTGCCAGCAGTGCCCGGAATAGCAATCAGCCCCAGCATTTT CASSARNSNQPQHF
TRBJ2-1 few - TRBV7-6 TGTGCCAGCCAACCCGAATCCGGGGGTAATGAGCAGTTCTTC CASQPESGGNEQFF
TRBJ2-1 many - TRBV11-2 TGTGCCAGCAGCTTGGACGGCTACAATGAGCAGTTCTTC CASSLDGYNEQFF
TRBJ2-3 few - TRBV4-3 TGCGCCAGCAGCCAAGATTTGGCATGGATAGCAAGCCCAGATACGCAGTATTTT CASSQDLAWIASPDTQYF
TRBJ2-5 few TRBD2 TRBV20-1 TGCAGTGCTAGCGCGGGCGGGGGGTCCTACATCCTCGGAGAGACCCAGTACTTC CSASAGGGSYILGETQYF
TRBJ2-5 few - TRBV27 TGTGCCAGCAGTGTTTCCGCCATGGAGACCCAGTACTTC CASSVSAMETQYF
TRBJ1-1 few - TRBV28 TGTGCCAGCAGTTTTCCGACACCCAACACTGAAGCTTTCTTT CASSFPTPNTEAFF
TRBJ1-2 many TRBD1 TRBV5-4 TGTGCCAGCAGCGGGGGGACAGTAGGTGGCTACACCTTC CASSGGTVGGYTF
TRBJ1-2 many - TRBV5-1 TGCGCCAGCAGCCCTGGACAAGACTATGGCTACACCTTC CASSPGQDYGYTF